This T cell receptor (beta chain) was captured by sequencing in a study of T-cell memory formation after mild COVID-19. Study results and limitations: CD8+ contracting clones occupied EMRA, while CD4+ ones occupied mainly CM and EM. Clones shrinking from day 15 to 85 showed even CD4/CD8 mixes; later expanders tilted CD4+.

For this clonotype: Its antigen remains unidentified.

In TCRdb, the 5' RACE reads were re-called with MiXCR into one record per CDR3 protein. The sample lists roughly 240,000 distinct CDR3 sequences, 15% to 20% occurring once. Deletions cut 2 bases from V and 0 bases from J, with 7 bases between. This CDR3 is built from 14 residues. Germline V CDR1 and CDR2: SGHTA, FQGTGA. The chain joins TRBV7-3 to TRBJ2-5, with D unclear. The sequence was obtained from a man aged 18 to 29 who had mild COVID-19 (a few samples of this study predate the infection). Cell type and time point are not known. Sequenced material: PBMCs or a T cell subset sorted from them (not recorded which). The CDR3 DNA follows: TGTGCCAGCAGCTTATCGGGTTACCAAGAGACCCAGTACTTC. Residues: CASSLSGYQETQYF.